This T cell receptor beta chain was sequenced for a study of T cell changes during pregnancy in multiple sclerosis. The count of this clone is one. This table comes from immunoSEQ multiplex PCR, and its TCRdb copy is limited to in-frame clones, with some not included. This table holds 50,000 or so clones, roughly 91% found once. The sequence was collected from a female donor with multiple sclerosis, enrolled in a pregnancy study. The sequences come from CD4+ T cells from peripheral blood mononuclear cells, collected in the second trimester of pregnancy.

The DNA for the CDR3 is TGTGCCAGTAGTCCTTCCTCAGGGTTTCCTAGTGGCTACACCTTC. This translates into CASSPSSGFPSGYTF. This chain joins TRBV19 and TRBJ1-2; perhaps TRBD1 as D (5 bases). CDR3 length: 15 residues. V was shortened by 5 bases and J by 7 bases, with 20 bases between the two germline ends. Germline V CDR1 and CDR2: LNHDA, SQIVND (reference sequence).